Included here is one T cell receptor beta chain sequence, with context. Its antigen is currently unknown. These data belong to a study of STAT5B mutations in CD4+ large granular lymphocyte leukemia. Study summary: Among healthy controls, a particular HLA allele went with more CDR3 'QG' motifs.

Profiling relied on immunoSEQ multiplex PCR, and the TCRdb table lists in-frame clones only, not all of them. The sample shows about 37,000 clones, 70% to 90% of them seen only once. Study results and caveats: About a quarter of private leukemic clonotypes occurred rarely in other patients' non-leukemic repertoires. TRBV06-family usage was enriched in top patient clones (8/27) versus controls (2/35).

The V and J ends lost 3 bases and 0 bases, in that order; junction bases with no gene match: 7. The CDR3 runs 16 residues. Germline CDR1 is SGHDT and CDR2 is YYEEEE. V is TRBV5-6 and J is TRBJ1-2, with 8 nucleotides matching TRBD1. The sequencing sample was made of CD4+ T cells from blood buffy coats. This receptor was obtained from a human donor in good health. The CDR3 loop is CASSSQPGQANYGYTF. The CDR3 DNA reads as TGTGCCAGCAGCTCCCAGCCGGGACAGGCTAACTATGGCTACACCTTC.